Listed here are 22 T cell receptor beta chains from one sample, sequenced in a study of response to subunit inactivated influenza vaccine. TCRdb re-called the RT-PCR reads with MiXCR, one entry per CDR3 protein. The table shows a few hundred thousand distinct CDR3 sequences, with just over 20% occurring only once. Sequencing used PBMCs from blood, obtained 21 months after vaccination. The receptors here all came from a man between 50 and 75 years old who received an inactivated influenza vaccine.

The CDR3 sequence: CASSGRLVNEQFF. CDR3 in DNA: TGCGCCAGCAGCGGTCGACTAGTAAATGAGCAGTTCTTC. J is TRBJ2-1 and V is TRBV4-1; weak D call: TRBD2 (6 bases). The CDR3 has 13 residues. Germline loops: CDR1 MGHRA, CDR2 YSYEKL. V was trimmed by 5 bases and J by 7 bases, leaving 12 bases between them.

This chain connects TRBV15 to TRBJ2-1, with D unresolved. CDR3 length equals 12 residues. Deletions cut 0 bases from V and 7 bases from J, with 4 bases between. Germline V gene lookup returns CDR1 LNHNV and CDR2 YYDKDF (reference sequence). The CDR3 is CATSRDRNEQFF. CDR3 bases: TGTGCCACCAGCAGAGATCGAAATGAGCAGTTCTTC.

This clonotype turned up a few times. The CDR3 region is CASSRGDLAKNIQYF. DNA of the CDR3: TGTGCCAGCAGCCGTGGGGACCTAGCCAAAAACATTCAGTACTTC. The chain couples TRBV7-8 to TRBJ2-4, with D perhaps assigned TRBD1 or TRBD2 (5 bases each). V was trimmed by 5 bases and J by 0 bases, leaving 11 bases between them. This CDR3 has 15 amino acids. Germline V CDR1 and CDR2: SGHVS, FQNEAQ.

This clonotype has a handful of counts. The chain joins TRBV18 to TRBJ1-3, with a tentative D call TRBD1 (5 bases). Trimming pared 3 bases from V and 1 base from J, leaving 31 bases between. This CDR3 contains 22 residues. The germline V gene has CDR1 KGHSH and CDR2 LQKENI. For the CDR3, the DNA is TGTGCCAGCTCACCGCTAACCAACAGGAGGGTCGCGCAGTACTCATCTGGAAACACCATATATTTT. It is translated as CASSPLTNRRVAQYSSGNTIYF.

This clonotype has a handful of counts. The chain employs TRBV4-3 and TRBJ2-1, with 12 bases aligning to TRBD2. Trimming took 5 bases from V and 5 from J; bases not matched to a gene: 13. The CDR3 length is 18 residues. The V gene's germline CDR1 is LGHNA and CDR2 YSLEER. The CDR3 region is CASSRAFTLAGGDNEQFF. The CDR3 DNA reads TGCGCCAGCAGCAGGGCCTTTACTCTAGCGGGGGGGGACAATGAGCAGTTCTTC.

J is TRBJ1-1 and V is TRBV28; D unresolved. Trimming shortened V by 3 bases and J by 4 bases, and 15 bases separated the two germline ends. The germline V gene encodes CDR1 MDHEN and CDR2 SYDVKM. The CDR3 is 15 residues long. Here the CDR3 reads CASSFPEVAGTEAFF. CDR3 DNA sequence: TGTGCCAGCAGTTTCCCTGAAGTGGCGGGCACTGAAGCTTTCTTT. The whole variable domain, remainder taken from reference TRBV28 and TRBJ1-1, is DVKVTQSSRYLVKRTGEKVFLECVQDMDHENMFWYRQDPGLGLRLIYFSYDVKMKEKGDIPEGYSVSREKKERFSLILESASTNQTSMYLCASSFPEVAGTEAFFGQGTRLTVV.

The rearrangement links TRBV5-1 to TRBJ1-2; D possibly corresponds to TRBD1 (5 bases). The V gene's germline CDR1 is SGHRS and CDR2 YFSETQ. The CDR3 runs 17 residues. The germline V and J ends were trimmed by 1 base and 0 bases, with 16 bases remaining between them. The CDR3 spells CASSLSPREGTNYGYTF. The CDR3, as DNA: TGCGCCAGCAGCTTGTCCCCTCGCGAGGGGACTAACTATGGCTACACCTTC.

This clonotype has a handful of counts. This chain connects TRBV7-2 to TRBJ2-1; 12 nucleotides align to TRBD1. Germline CDR1 is SGHTA and CDR2 is FQGNSA. The V and J ends lost 3 bases and 7 bases, in that order; junction bases with no gene match: 10. This CDR3 spans 17 amino acids. The CDR3 spells CASSFPGTGGTLNEQFF. DNA for the CDR3: TGTGCCAGCAGCTTTCCCGGGACAGGGGGCACACTGAATGAGCAGTTCTTC.

This clonotype has more than one count but fewer than ten. The chain employs TRBV7-2 and TRBJ2-3; D is unresolved. CDR1 and CDR2 (germline): SGHTA, FQGNSA. The CDR3 loop spans 14 amino acids. Trimming took 2 bases from V and 2 from J, leaving 8 bases between them. CDR3 residues: CASSLSHLTDTQYF. CDR3 coding DNA: TGTGCCAGCAGCTTATCCCACCTCACAGATACGCAGTATTTT. Supplemented by reference TRBV7-2 and TRBJ2-3, the full variable domain reads GAGVSQSPSNKVTEKGKDVELRCDPISGHTALYWYRQSLGQGLEFLIYFQGNSAPDKSGLPSDRFSAERTGGSVSTLTIQRTQQEDSAVYLCASSLSHLTDTQYFGPGTRLTVL.

This rearrangement joins TRBV7-2 to TRBJ1-1, with 7 positions matching TRBD1. This CDR3 is built from 17 residues. Germline V lookup: CDR1 SGHTA, CDR2 FQGNSA. With V trimmed by 4 bases and J by 3 bases, 14 bases remained unmatched. The CDR3 protein is CASSWYRGGYYDTEAFF. The CDR3 nucleotides are TGTGCCAGCAGCTGGTACAGGGGTGGGTATTATGACACTGAAGCTTTCTTT.

The rearrangement links TRBV10-3 to TRBJ2-1, with TRBD2 identical over 11 bases. Germline V gene lookup returns CDR1 ENHRY and CDR2 SYGVKD. Trimming removed 6 bases from V and 5 bases from J; junction bases left unmatched: 6. The CDR3 has 15 residues. In DNA, the CDR3 is TGTGCCATCAGAGAGACGGGACTAGCGGACAATGAGCAGTTCTTC. Translation: CAIRETGLADNEQFF.

This clonotype has just one count. The gene calls are TRBV20-1 and TRBJ2-2; unclear D gene. V was pared by 5 bases and J by 3 bases, with 10 bases between. This CDR3 contains 13 residues. The germline V gene encodes CDR1 DFQATT and CDR2 SNEGSKA (reference sequence). CDR3 sequence: CSAFGPYTGELFF. In nucleotides, the CDR3 is TGCAGTGCTTTCGGGCCCTACACCGGGGAGCTGTTTTTT.

This clonotype was found a few times. The rearrangement joins TRBV20-1 to TRBJ2-1, with 9 bases aligning to TRBD1. This CDR3 comprises 15 residues. Germline-derived CDR1 and CDR2 are DFQATT and SNEGSKA (reference sequence). After removal of 6 bases from V and 6 bases from J, the junction contained 12 bases not matched to a gene. The CDR3 reads CSAPPRQGVGNEQFF. DNA of the CDR3: TGCAGTGCGCCCCCCCGACAGGGGGTAGGCAATGAGCAGTTCTTC.

This clonotype was recorded at least ten times. The V call is TRBV5-1, the J call TRBJ1-3; D not resolved. Per germline, CDR1 SGHRS and CDR2 YFSETQ. The V end lost 1 base, the J end lost 1 base, and 9 bases lay between the germline ends. The CDR3 has 15 residues. CDR3 sequence reads: CASSLSGSSGNTIYF. The CDR3 nucleotides are TGCGCCAGCAGCTTGTCGGGGTCTTCTGGAAACACCATATATTTT.

This clonotype was detected many times. This rearrangement joins TRBV19 to TRBJ1-1; D is unclear. This CDR3 spans 14 amino acids. Deletions cut 2 bases from V and 2 bases from J, with 9 bases between. CDR1 is LNHDA, CDR2 SQIVND, per germline (reference sequence). CDR3 in amino acids: CASSILYGNTEAFF. As DNA, the CDR3 is TGTGCCAGTAGTATACTATACGGAAACACTGAAGCTTTCTTT.

This clonotype was seen more than once but under ten times. The V call is TRBV20-1, the J call TRBJ2-5; 9 bases align to TRBD2. The CDR3 is 15 residues long. In germline, CDR1 is DFQATT, CDR2 SNEGSKA (reference sequence). V shed 4 bases, J shed 5 bases, and the junction held 11 bases outside the gene matches. The CDR3 sequence is CSAIQFGTSRETQYF. CDR3 sequence (DNA): TGCAGTGCTATCCAGTTCGGGACTAGCAGGGAGACCCAGTACTTC.

As for this clonotype: One base away lies a much larger clone, so this may be a sequencing read error. The rearrangement joins TRBV5-5 to TRBJ1-4; D is unresolved. V was cut by 7 bases and J by 3 bases, with 16 bases left in between. From germline, CDR1 is SGHKS and CDR2 YYEKEE (reference sequence). The CDR3 extends over 15 amino acids. Here the CDR3 reads CASGPQVASNEKLFF. CDR3 bases: TGTGCCAGCGGCCCCCAGGTGGCCTCTAATGAAAAACTGTTTTTT.

J is TRBJ2-2 and V is TRBV2, with D perhaps matching TRBD1 (6 bases). The V gene lost 6 bases and the J gene lost 1 base, with 9 bases spanning the gap. The length of the CDR3 is 14 residues. Germline-derived CDR1 and CDR2 are SNHLY and FYNNEI. The CDR3 DNA sequence: TGTGCCAGCAGAGCACAGGGGAACACCGGGGAGCTGTTTTTT. Translating gives CASRAQGNTGELFF.

Ten or more counts support this clonotype. This sequence joins TRBV5-6 and TRBJ1-1; D uncertain. With 0 bases removed from V and 1 base from J, the gap between germline ends came to 7 bases. Germline-derived CDR1 and CDR2 are SGHDT and YYEEEE. This CDR3 has 14 residues. CDR3 region: CASSLGQENTEAFF. The CDR3 region has the DNA TGTGCCAGCAGCTTGGGGCAGGAGAACACTGAAGCTTTCTTT. Full variable domain (remainder filled in from reference TRBV5-6 and TRBJ1-1): DAGVTQSPTHLIKTRGQQVTLRCSPKSGHDTVSWYQQALGQGPQFIFQYYEEEERQRGNFPDRFSGHQFPNYSSELNVNALLLGDSALYLCASSLGQENTEAFFGQGTRLTVV.

The chain joins TRBV2 to TRBJ2-7; D gene unclear. The CDR3 sequence is 12 residues long. The V end was cut by 3 bases, the J end by 6 bases, with 9 bases between. Looked up from germline, CDR1 is SNHLY and CDR2 is FYNNEI. CDR3 protein: CASSDVVTEQYF. As DNA, the CDR3 is TGTGCCAGCAGTGACGTTGTTACCGAGCAGTACTTC.

This clonotype was counted between two and nine times. The chain links TRBV20-1 to TRBJ1-2; possibly TRBD1 for D (6 bases). Trimming pared 5 bases from V and 0 bases from J, leaving 10 bases between. The CDR3 has 13 residues. From germline, CDR1 is DFQATT and CDR2 SNEGSKA (reference sequence). The CDR3 is CSARTDSNYGYTF. The CDR3 nucleotides read TGCAGTGCTCGGACAGACTCTAACTATGGCTACACCTTC.

As for this clonotype: Relative to the germline gene, one junction end is altered; a read error may explain this. The CDR3 DNA sequence: TGTGCCAGCAGCCGCGGGTTCTCGGGAAATCAGGCCCAGCATTTT. It is translated as CASSRGFSGNQAQHF. V gene TRBV3-1 combines with J gene TRBJ1-5; D gene ambiguous. The V gene's germline CDR1 is LGHDT and CDR2 YNNKEL (reference sequence). This CDR3 has 15 residues.